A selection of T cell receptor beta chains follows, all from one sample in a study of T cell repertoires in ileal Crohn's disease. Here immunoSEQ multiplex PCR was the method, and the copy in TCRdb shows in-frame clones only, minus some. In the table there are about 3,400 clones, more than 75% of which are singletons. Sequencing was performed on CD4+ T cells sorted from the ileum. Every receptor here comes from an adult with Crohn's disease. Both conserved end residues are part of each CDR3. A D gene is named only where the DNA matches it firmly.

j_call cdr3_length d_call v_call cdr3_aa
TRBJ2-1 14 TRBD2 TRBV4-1 CASSPSPLAGGQFF
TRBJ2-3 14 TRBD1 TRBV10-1 CASSPGQGSYTQYF
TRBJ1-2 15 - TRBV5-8 CASSPRRVPYYGYTF
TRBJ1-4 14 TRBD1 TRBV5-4 CASRGTGSNEKLFF
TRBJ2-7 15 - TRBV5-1 CASFYGFQGSYEQYF
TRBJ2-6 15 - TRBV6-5 CASRLTSSGANVLTF
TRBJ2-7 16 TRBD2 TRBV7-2 CASSLGASGGVYEQYF
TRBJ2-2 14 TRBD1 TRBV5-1 CASSPGQGHGELFF
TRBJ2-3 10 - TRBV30 CAVRRVTQYF
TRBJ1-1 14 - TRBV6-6 CASSQTGRNTEAFF
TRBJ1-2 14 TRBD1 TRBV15 CATSPRTGGIGYTF
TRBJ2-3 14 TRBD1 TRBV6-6 CASSQQGGTDTQYF
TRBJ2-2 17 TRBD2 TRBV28 CASRGGQGKERTGELFF
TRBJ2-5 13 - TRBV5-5 CASSLVERETQYF
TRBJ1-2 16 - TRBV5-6 CASTPLAGQGGYGYTF
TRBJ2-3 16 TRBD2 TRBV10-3 CAISGSASGGTDTQYF
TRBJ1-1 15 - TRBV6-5 CASSSLAGTLNPAFF
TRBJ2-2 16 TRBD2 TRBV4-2 CASSQLPSGDTGELFF
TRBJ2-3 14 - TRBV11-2 CASNLLRGTDTQYF
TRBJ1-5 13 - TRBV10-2 CASSALGDQPQHF
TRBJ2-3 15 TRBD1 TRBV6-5 CASSLRDSSTDTQYF
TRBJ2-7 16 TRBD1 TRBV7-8 CASSSLTTGGSYEQYF
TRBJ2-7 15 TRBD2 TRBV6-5 CASSYSFGEGYEQYF
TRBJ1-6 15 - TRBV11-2 CASSSSTNLNSPLHF
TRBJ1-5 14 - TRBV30 CAWSLGARGQPQHF
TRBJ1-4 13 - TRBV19 CASTTDPREKLFF
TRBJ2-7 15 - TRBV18 CASSPGGQASYEQYF
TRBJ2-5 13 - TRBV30 CAWTRDLQETQYF
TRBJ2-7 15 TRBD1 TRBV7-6 CASSLALDRVYEQYF
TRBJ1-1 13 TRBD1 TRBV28 CASSLPDRGHAFF
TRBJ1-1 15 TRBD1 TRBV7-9 CASSPRQGVNTEAFF
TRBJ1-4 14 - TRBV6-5 CASRLNRDYEKLFF
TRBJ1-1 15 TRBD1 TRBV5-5 CASSRTGGKYTEAFF
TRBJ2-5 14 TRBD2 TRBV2 CASSDLAGGETQYF
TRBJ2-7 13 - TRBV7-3 CASSSNRVGEQYF
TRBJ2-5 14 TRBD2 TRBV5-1 CASRASGGLETQYF
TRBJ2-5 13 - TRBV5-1 CASSTGLKETQYF
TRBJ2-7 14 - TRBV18 CASSRDTHSYEQYF
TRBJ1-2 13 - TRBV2 CASRPQARYGYTF
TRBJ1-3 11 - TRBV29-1 CSVHNGNTIYF
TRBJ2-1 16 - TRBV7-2 CASSLVQGRGYNEQFF
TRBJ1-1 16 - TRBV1 CTSSQPQRQLNTEAFF
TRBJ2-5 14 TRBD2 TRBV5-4 CASSSGLAGETQYF
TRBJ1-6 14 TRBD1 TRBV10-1 CASSAGQDNSPLHF
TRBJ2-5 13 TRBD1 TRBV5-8 CASRTGSGETQYF
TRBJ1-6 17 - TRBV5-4 CASSLGGRAPNNSPLHF
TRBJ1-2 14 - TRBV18 CASSPNRDHYGYTF
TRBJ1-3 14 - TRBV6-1 CASTKGDSGNTIYF
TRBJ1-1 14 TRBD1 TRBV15 CATQQGQGGTEAFF
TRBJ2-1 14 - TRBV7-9 CASSLVGPYNEQFF
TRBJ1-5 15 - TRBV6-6 CASSYSAPSNQPQHF
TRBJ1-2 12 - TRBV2 CASRIGVEGYTF
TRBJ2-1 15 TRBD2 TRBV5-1 CASSISGGASNEQFF
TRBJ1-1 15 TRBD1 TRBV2 CASTQGQSMNTEAFF
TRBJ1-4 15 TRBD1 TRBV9 CASSFSTGVEEKLFF
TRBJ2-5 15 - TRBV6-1 CASRVYHRSLETQYF
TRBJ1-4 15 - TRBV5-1 CASRSSGGRNEKLFF